Following are 20 T cell receptor beta chains from one sample sequenced in a study of cytomegalovirus exposure and HLA in healthy donors. 13 Jbeta primers and 60 Vbeta primers were used for the PCR. Sequenced by immunoSEQ multiplex PCR; TCRdb stores in-frame clones only, minus some. The sample has over 30,000 clones; about three fifths are singletons. The sequenced sample was PBMCs. The receptors originated from a man aged 45 to 65 in good health and CMV-seropositive.

The chain couples TRBV4-1 to TRBJ2-7; 12 bases line up with TRBD2. In germline, CDR1 is MGHRA, CDR2 YSYEKL. The CDR3 is 15 residues long. The V and J ends lost 2 bases and 3 bases, in that order; junction bases with no gene match: 2. The DNA of the CDR3 is TGCGCCAGCAGCCAAAGGACTAGCGGGATCTACGAGCAGTACTTC. This encodes CASSQRTSGIYEQYF.

The rearrangement joins TRBV10-3 to TRBJ2-6, with D perhaps TRBD1 (6 bases). This CDR3 region has 15 residues. Deletions cut 11 bases from V and 0 bases from J, with 14 bases between. Germline CDR1 and CDR2: ENHRY and SYGVKD. In nucleotides, the CDR3 is TGTGCCGCAGGGGCTCCTATCTCTGGGGCCAACGTCCTGACTTTC. Its protein product is CAAGAPISGANVLTF.

The gene calls are TRBV6-1 and TRBJ1-6, with unresolved D. Trimming shortened V by 5 bases and J by 6 bases, and 11 bases separated the two germline ends. The germline gives CDR1 MNHNS, CDR2 SASEGT. The CDR3 length is 14 residues. Written as DNA, the CDR3 is TGTGCCAGCAGTCTCGACTCGCCTAATTCACCCCTCCACTTT. It yields the protein CASSLDSPNSPLHF.

The chain combines TRBV7-6 with TRBJ1-1; D gene unclear. The V end lost 0 bases, the J end lost 1 base, and 3 bases lay between the germline ends. The CDR3 consists of 13 residues. CDR1 is SGHVS, CDR2 FNYEAQ, per germline. As DNA, the CDR3 is TGTGCCAGCAGCTTAGCCAGGAACACTGAAGCTTTCTTT. Residues: CASSLARNTEAFF. Full variable domain (rest looked up from reference TRBV7-6 and TRBJ1-1): GAGVSQSPRYKVTKRGQDVALRCDPISGHVSLYWYRQALGQGPEFLTYFNYEAQQDKSGLPNDRFSAERPEGSISTLTIQRTEQRDSAMYRCASSLARNTEAFFGQGTRLTVV.

This clone has just a few counts. The chain employs TRBV27 and TRBJ2-1; D gene unclear. The CDR3 has 13 amino acids. Between the trimmed V and J ends, which lost 8 bases and 5 bases, there was a span of 13 bases. Germline V gene sequence: CDR1 MNHEY, CDR2 SMNVEV (reference sequence). In DNA form, the CDR3 reads TGTGCCAGCGGAGAACGATCTAACAATGAGCAGTTCTTC. This encodes CASGERSNNEQFF.

CDR3 nucleotides: TGCGCCAGCATGATGGAGAGAAGGGGAACTGAAGCTTTCTTT. This gives the protein CASMMERRGTEAFF. The chain combines TRBV10-1 with TRBJ1-1; D possibly corresponds to TRBD1 (5 bases). The length of the CDR3 is 14 residues. V was cut by 7 bases and J by 5 bases, with 17 bases left in between. CDR1 is WNHNN and CDR2 is SYGVQD in the germline V gene (reference sequence).

V is TRBV6-6 and J is TRBJ2-3; 7 bases are shared with TRBD1. This CDR3 region has 14 residues. With V trimmed by 2 bases and J by 5 bases, 4 bases remained unmatched. The germline CDR1 and CDR2 sequences are MNHNY and SVGAGI (reference sequence). In nucleotides, the CDR3 is TGTGCCAGCAGTTACACGACAGGGATAGATACGCAGTATTTT. Amino acid sequence: CASSYTTGIDTQYF.

This clone occurred a few times. The V gene is TRBV18, the J gene TRBJ2-5; unclear D gene. CDR1 is KGHSH and CDR2 is LQKENI in the germline V gene. The CDR3 loop spans 13 amino acids. V lost 2 bases and J 3 bases, leaving 7 bases between the germline ends. The CDR3 region is CASSPNNKETQYF. In nucleotides, the CDR3 is TGTGCCAGCTCACCAAACAACAAAGAGACCCAGTACTTC.

The chain employs TRBV6-1 and TRBJ1-5; 7 bases match TRBD1. Germline CDR1 MNHNS, CDR2 SASEGT. This CDR3 has 15 residues. With V trimmed by 6 bases and J by 0 bases, 5 bases remained unmatched. CDR3: CASRPTGDSNQPQHF. The CDR3 DNA reads TGTGCCAGCAGACCTACAGGGGATAGCAATCAGCCCCAGCATTTT.

V and J are TRBV5-6 and TRBJ2-5; the match to TRBD1 covers 10 bases. After removal of 3 bases from V and 6 bases from J, the junction contained 5 bases not matched to a gene. The CDR3 is made up of 14 amino acids. The germline V gene has CDR1 SGHDT and CDR2 YYEEEE. The CDR3 DNA follows: TGTGCCAGCAGCTCCCCGGGACAGGGGAAGACCCAGTACTTC. Translated, it gives CASSSPGQGKTQYF.

The chain combines TRBV2 with TRBJ2-7, with 9 bases that match TRBD2. J gave up 2 bases and V 8 bases, and 13 bases lay outside the gene matches. Germline loops: CDR1 SNHLY, CDR2 FYNNEI. CDR3 length equals 16 residues. The CDR3 loop reads CASLGPTGTSPYEQYF. The CDR3 DNA sequence: TGTGCCAGCTTGGGGCCGACCGGGACTAGCCCCTACGAGCAGTACTTC.

This clone appeared a few times. This rearrangement joins TRBV6-5 to TRBJ1-5; possibly TRBD1 for D (6 bases). This CDR3 is built from 13 residues. Germline V gene lookup returns CDR1 MNHEY and CDR2 SVGAGI. The ends were cut back, 8 bases at V and 3 bases at J, with 11 bases in the middle. The CDR3: CASHKGDNQPQHF. The CDR3 DNA reads as TGTGCCAGCCATAAGGGGGACAATCAGCCCCAGCATTTT.

This clone was counted between two and nine times. The genes are TRBV2 and TRBJ1-5; D uncertain. This CDR3 spans 14 amino acids. Deletions cut 2 bases from V and 8 bases from J, with 13 bases between. The germline V gene encodes CDR1 SNHLY and CDR2 FYNNEI. DNA of the CDR3: TGTGCCAGCAGTGAAAGAACCCCGAGGGAGCCCCAGCATTTT. This encodes CASSERTPREPQHF.

This chain joins TRBV6-6 and TRBJ1-4, with D hard to call. Germline CDR1 is MNHNY and CDR2 is SVGAGI (reference sequence). Deletions cut 9 bases from V and 8 bases from J, with 10 bases between. This CDR3 region has 11 residues. CDR3: CARQVREKLFF. In nucleotides, the CDR3 is TGTGCCAGGCAGGTCAGGGAAAAACTGTTTTTT.

The chain recombines TRBV29-1 with TRBJ1-4, with TRBD1 as a possible D gene (5 bases). CDR1 and CDR2 (germline): SQVTM, ANQGSEA. The V and J ends lost 4 bases and 7 bases respectively, with 13 bases between them. The CDR3 consists of 13 residues. The CDR3 protein is CSVAEWGVEKLFF. The CDR3 coding sequence is TGCAGCGTTGCCGAATGGGGCGTTGAAAAACTGTTTTTT.

The chain uses TRBV7-2 and TRBJ1-2; unclear D gene. Per germline, CDR1 SGHTA and CDR2 FQGNSA. This CDR3 spans 12 amino acids. Trimming took 4 bases from V and 4 from J, leaving 7 bases between them. CDR3 in amino acids: CASSYNSYGYTF. In DNA form, the CDR3 reads TGTGCCAGCAGCTACAACAGCTATGGCTACACCTTC. Using reference TRBV7-2 and TRBJ1-2 for the parts outside the CDR3, the full variable domain is GAGVSQSPSNKVTEKGKDVELRCDPISGHTALYWYRQSLGQGLEFLIYFQGNSAPDKSGLPSDRFSAERTGGSVSTLTIQRTQQEDSAVYLCASSYNSYGYTFGSGTRLTVV.

This clone was recorded a few times. The sample has other DNA sequences that encode this CDR3 too. The rearrangement links TRBV6-5 to TRBJ2-5, with no clear D. In germline, CDR1 is MNHEY, CDR2 SVGAGI. The CDR3 loop spans 13 amino acids. The V gene lost 3 bases and the J gene lost 2 bases, with 7 bases spanning the gap. CDR3 DNA sequence: TGTGCCAGCAGTTATCAGGATCAAGAGACCCAGTACTTC. Its translation is CASSYQDQETQYF.

The CDR3 DNA sequence: TGTGCCAGCAGTTTAAAGGGACAGGGGAACTATGGCTACACCTTC. Amino acids: CASSLKGQGNYGYTF. The chain recombines TRBV27 with TRBJ1-2; 10 positions match TRBD1. This CDR3 spans 15 amino acids. Germline trimming cut 2 bases from V and 2 bases from J; bases unmatched to any gene: 2. Germline V lookup: CDR1 MNHEY, CDR2 SMNVEV (reference sequence).

This clone was counted once. This rearrangement joins TRBV29-1 to TRBJ2-1, with TRBD2 matching 9 bases. The CDR3 has 13 residues. The J segment lost 0 bases and the V segment lost 6 bases, leaving 0 bases of the junction unmatched. Germline V lookup: CDR1 SQVTM, CDR2 ANQGSEA. CDR3 protein: CSVAGGSYNEQFF. Here the CDR3 DNA reads TGCAGCGTAGCGGGAGGCTCCTACAATGAGCAGTTCTTC.

The chain uses TRBV4-3 and TRBJ1-3; 8 bases match TRBD1. The CDR3 is 13 amino acids. The germline V gene encodes CDR1 LGHNA and CDR2 YSLEER. V lost 4 bases and J lost 7; bases outside the gene matches: 3. The CDR3 reads CASSPRQGNTIYF. The CDR3 DNA reads TGCGCCAGCAGCCCAAGACAGGGGAACACCATATATTTT.